This TCR beta chain emerged from a study of shared clonotypes between healthy human individuals. Generated by immunoSEQ multiplex PCR, the TCRdb table keeps only in-frame clones and is missing some. Altogether about 530,000 clones are present, roughly 79% being singletons, with the ten largest covering roughly an eighth. Germline trimming cut 7 bases from V and 7 bases from J; bases unmatched to any gene: 10. Germline assignment: CDR1 SQVTM and CDR2 ANQGSEA. The CDR3 is 14 amino acids. In this sample, this clone turned up a few times. The rearrangement links TRBV29-1 to TRBJ2-3; TRBD2 matches 11 bases. The receptor was isolated from a woman between 35 and 50 years old in good health. Some clones in this sample may be carry-over from other donors' samples. Sequenced: PBMCs. The CDR3 sequence is CSGVLAGGSHTQYF. The CDR3 DNA follows: TGCAGCGGTGTCCTAGCGGGAGGCTCCCATACGCAGTATTTT.